Below, one T cell receptor (beta chain) is given with its context. This specimen comes from a study of blood T cell repertoires in COVID-19. The authors' processing: Amplification from reference gene primers served as the basis for estimated nucleated cell counts. Assay used: immunoSEQ multiplex PCR; TCRdb lists only in-frame clones, some missing. The V and J calls and the clone size are those of that table, but D and trimming were determined from the DNA. The sample contains 250,000 to 350,000 clones, 85% to 90% of which appear only once. CDR1 is MGHDK and CDR2 is SYGVNS in the germline V gene. Between the trimmed V and J ends, which lost 1 base and 5 bases, there was a span of 12 bases. The CDR3 is made up of 15 amino acids. Those enrolled, adults aged roughly 18 to 89 years, came from about two dozen US areas.

This sequence was found in a woman between 55 and 75 years old in a cohort exposed to, infected with or recovered from COVID-19 (not recorded which). The specimen was PBMCs or T cells enriched from blood (not recorded which). The rearrangement uses TRBV25-1 and TRBJ1-5, with a weak D call TRBD1 (5 bases). The CDR3 is CASSESGLQDQPQHF. DNA of the CDR3: TGTGCCAGCAGTGAATCTGGGTTACAGGATCAGCCCCAGCATTTT. Full variable domain (missing parts from reference TRBV25-1 and TRBJ1-5): EADIYQTPRYLVIGTGKKITLECSQTMGHDKMYWYQQDPGMELHLIHYSYGVNSTEKGDLSSESTVSRIRTEHFPLTLESARPSHTSQYLCASSESGLQDQPQHFGDGTRLSIL.